A single sample is the source of the 20 T cell receptor beta chains below, sequenced in a study of patients and donors after allogeneic stem cell transplantation. One entry per CDR3 protein, called by TCRdb with MiXCR from the RT-PCR reads. The profile shows some 10,000 distinct CDR3 sequences, roughly a fifth of them singletons. The sequencing sample was made of blood, either unsorted or a sorted T cell fraction (not recorded which). The receptors were gathered from a human donor who was either an allogeneic HSCT recipient or a stem cell or donor lymphocyte infusion donor (not recorded which). It is not recorded whose cells these are; they may come from a transplant donor.

Ten or more counts support this clonotype. This chain links TRBV12-3 or TRBV12-4 with TRBJ1-1, with 7 bases aligning to TRBD1. CDR3 size: 14 residues. V was clipped by 6 bases and J by 5 bases; unmatched bases: 9. CDR3 sequence (DNA): TGTGCCAGCAGCCCGACAGGGTCACGGACTGAAGCTTTCTTT. Its protein is CASSPTGSRTEAFF.

This clonotype was detected a few times. The chain is built from TRBV28 and TRBJ2-7; D remains unclear. This CDR3 contains 12 residues. Germline V gene lookup returns CDR1 MDHEN and CDR2 SYDVKM. Trimming took 6 bases from V and 4 from J, leaving 10 bases between them. The CDR3, as DNA: TGTGCCAGCAGCTGGGTGGGGTACGAGCAGTACTTC. It translates to CASSWVGYEQYF.

This clonotype was recorded many times. V and J are TRBV6-5 and TRBJ1-4; D uncertain. In germline, CDR1 is MNHEY, CDR2 SVGAGI. CDR3 length: 15 residues. V was trimmed by 5 bases and J by 0 bases, leaving 10 bases between them. The CDR3 DNA reads TGTGCCAGCAGTCCCCTCGGAGCAACTAATGAAAAACTGTTTTTT. The encoded protein is CASSPLGATNEKLFF.

This clonotype was counted many times. The J gene is TRBJ1-2, the V gene TRBV18, with 8 bases fitting TRBD1. This CDR3 is built from 16 residues. CDR1 is KGHSH and CDR2 is LQKENI in the germline V gene. V trimming: 1 base; J trimming: 8 bases; junction bases outside the gene matches: 12. The CDR3 loop is CASSPRTGKAYEGYTF. In nucleotides, the CDR3 is TGTGCCAGCTCACCACGGACAGGGAAGGCTTATGAGGGCTACACCTTC.

The chain is built from TRBV4-3 and TRBJ1-1; the D is unclear. Between the trimmed V and J ends, which lost 1 base and 7 bases, there was a span of 10 bases. CDR1 and CDR2 (germline): LGHNA, YSLEER. The CDR3 extends over 13 amino acids. The CDR3 DNA follows: TGCGCCAGCAGCCAAGGCGAATCTTATGAAGCTTTCTTT. Protein sequence: CASSQGESYEAFF.

This clonotype was seen only once. This rearrangement joins TRBV7-9 to TRBJ2-7; 9 bases agree with TRBD1. V shed 1 base, J shed 3 bases, and the junction held 7 bases outside the gene matches. In germline, CDR1 is SEHNR, CDR2 FQNEAQ (reference sequence). The CDR3 is 16 residues long. The CDR3 bases are TGTGCCAGCAGCTTAGTTGGGACAGGGATCGGCTACGAGCAGTACTTC. Encoded protein: CASSLVGTGIGYEQYF.

The rearrangement links TRBV6-2 or TRBV6-3 to TRBJ2-1; weak D call: TRBD2 (6 bases). The CDR3 runs to 15 residues. Trimming removed 1 base at V and 7 bases at J, with 14 bases between. Looked up from germline, CDR1 is MNHEY and CDR2 is SVGEGT. In DNA form, the CDR3 reads TGTGCCAGCAGTTACTTGGCGGGGCGTAAAAATGAGCAGTTCTTC. Its translation: CASSYLAGRKNEQFF.

This clonotype was detected many times. CDR3 coding DNA: TGCGCCAGCAGCCTAATCGGAGGGACAGGGCAAGGGAACTATGGCTACACCTTC. This translates into CASSLIGGTGQGNYGYTF. This chain connects TRBV4-1 to TRBJ1-2, with 9 bases aligning to TRBD1. This CDR3 spans 18 amino acids. The ends lost 4 bases at V and 2 bases at J; junction bases unmatched: 14. Looked up from germline, CDR1 is MGHRA and CDR2 is YSYEKL.

This clonotype was recorded at least ten times. CDR3 in amino acids: CASSLQLADTNEQFF. The DNA for the CDR3 is TGCGCCAGCAGCTTGCAGCTAGCGGATACCAATGAGCAGTTCTTC. The rearrangement joins TRBV5-1 to TRBJ2-1, with 7 bases that match TRBD2. J was trimmed by 6 bases and V by 1 base; bases with no gene match: 7. The CDR3 runs to 15 residues. Looked up from germline, CDR1 is SGHRS and CDR2 is YFSETQ.

This clonotype was found many times. The rearrangement uses TRBV18 and TRBJ1-2; D ambiguous. The CDR3 loop spans 16 amino acids. Germline V CDR1 and CDR2: KGHSH, LQKENI. Trimming cost V 3 bases and J 0 bases, with 14 bases left between them. CDR3 coding DNA: TGTGCCAGCTCACCCGGTAGTCAGAGAACTAACTATGGCTACACCTTC. Protein product: CASSPGSQRTNYGYTF.

The chain joins TRBV3-1 to TRBJ2-5; D gene unclear. The CDR3 contains 15 residues. CDR1 is LGHDT and CDR2 is YNNKEL in the germline V gene (reference sequence). Trimming took 0 bases from V and 2 from J, leaving 10 bases between them. For the CDR3, the DNA is TGTGCCAGCAGCCAAGATCTAACAGTTCAAGAGACCCAGTACTTC. Amino acid sequence: CASSQDLTVQETQYF.

This chain uses TRBV29-1 with TRBJ2-1; the match to TRBD2 covers 9 bases. The trim removed 6 bases at V and 10 bases at J, leaving 10 bases unmatched. The germline gives CDR1 SQVTM, CDR2 ANQGSEA. The CDR3 extends over 13 amino acids. The DNA of the CDR3 is TGCAGCGTGATGAACGGACTAGCGATCGAGCAGTTCTTC. Translating gives CSVMNGLAIEQFF.

The chain employs TRBV25-1 and TRBJ2-6, with unresolved D. CDR1 and CDR2 from the germline V gene are MGHDK and SYGVNS. The germline V and J ends were trimmed by 6 bases and 0 bases, with 0 bases remaining between them. The CDR3 runs 12 residues. CDR3 nucleotide sequence: TGTGCCAGCAGCTCTGGGGCCAACGTCCTGACTTTC. Protein product: CASSSGANVLTF.

By its share, this clonotype is medium-sized. The rearrangement joins TRBV6-2 or TRBV6-3 to TRBJ1-3; TRBD1 is a possible D gene (5 bases). Trimming shortened V by 6 bases and J by 0 bases, and 9 bases separated the two germline ends. Germline CDR1 MNHEY, CDR2 SVGEGT. The CDR3 is 14 residues long. The CDR3 bases are TGTGCCAGCAGCGACAGTTACTCTGGAAACACCATATATTTT. This translates into CASSDSYSGNTIYF.

CDR3 amino acids: CASSSGTDESTDTQYF. DNA of the CDR3: TGCGCCAGCAGCTCCGGGACGGACGAGAGCACAGATACGCAGTATTTT. This chain joins TRBV5-1 and TRBJ2-3, with D perhaps assigned TRBD1 or TRBD2 (5 bases each). The CDR3 runs to 16 residues. Trimming cost V 3 bases and J 0 bases, with 14 bases left between them. Germline V CDR1 and CDR2: SGHRS, YFSETQ.

This chain links TRBV20-1 with TRBJ2-6; no firm D call. The germline CDR1 and CDR2 sequences are DFQATT and SNEGSKA (reference sequence). The V end lost 0 bases, the J end lost 0 bases, and 12 bases lay between the germline ends. The CDR3 totals 17 residues. CDR3 bases: TGCAGTGCTAGAGATGGGCAGCCTTTCTCTGGGGCCAACGTCCTGACTTTC. Translating gives CSARDGQPFSGANVLTF.

This chain uses TRBV6-1 with TRBJ1-5; the D gene is possibly TRBD1 (5 bases). Germline V gene data show CDR1 as MNHNS and CDR2 as SASEGT. This CDR3 region has 16 residues. Trimming took 5 bases from V and 1 from J, leaving 15 bases between them. CDR3 amino acids: CASSPWLQGSNQPQHF. As DNA, the CDR3 is TGTGCCAGCAGTCCTTGGTTGCAGGGAAGCAATCAGCCCCAGCATTTT.

This clonotype was seen ten or more times. The chain uses TRBV4-2 and TRBJ1-1; 7 nucleotides align to TRBD1. Per the germline V gene, CDR1 is LGHNA and CDR2 is YNFKEQ. The V gene end was trimmed by 2 bases and the J gene end by 4 bases; junction bases not matched to a gene: 7. This CDR3 region has 15 residues. The CDR3 sequence: CASSQQGESFTEAFF. CDR3 DNA: TGTGCCAGCAGCCAACAGGGGGAAAGTTTCACTGAAGCTTTCTTT.

This clonotype was counted only a few times. The chain carries TRBV7-2 and TRBJ2-1; TRBD2 matches at 7 bases. Germline V lookup: CDR1 SGHTA, CDR2 FQGNSA. The CDR3 spans 14 residues. V trimming: 1 base; J trimming: 6 bases; junction bases outside the gene matches: 3. The CDR3 coding sequence is TGTGCCAGCAGCTTAGGACTAGCTCTCAATGAGCAGTTCTTC. Its translation: CASSLGLALNEQFF.

This clonotype is termed medium-sized. This chain links TRBV12-3 or TRBV12-4 with TRBJ1-1, with D possibly being TRBD1 (5 bases). The CDR3 consists of 14 residues. The V end was cut by 3 bases, the J end by 8 bases, with 16 bases between. CDR3 coding DNA: TGTGCCAGCAGTTTCACACAGGCCTTGAGGGAAGCTTTCTTT. Its translation: CASSFTQALREAFF.